The source of this TCR beta chain is a study of T cell responses to AZD1222 COVID-19 vaccine. Sequencing used immunoSEQ multiplex PCR; TCRdb keeps in-frame clones, though not all of them. The sample has 200,000 to 250,000 clones, about 94% seen once. CDR3 length equals 16 residues. Germline loops: CDR1 SGDLS, CDR2 YYNGEE. V lost 3 bases, J lost 7 bases, and 22 bases lay in between. Whole-study results and caveats: Spike-specific TCR breadth and depth grew following two AZD1222 doses.

Note on this clone: Its specificity is unknown.

V gene TRBV9 combines with J gene TRBJ1-2, with TRBD1 as a possible D gene (5 bases). The sequence was collected from an adult who received the MenACWY meningococcal vaccine as a control. The specimen was peripheral blood, collected 28 days after the second dose of the MenACWY control vaccine. CDR3: CASSANRDHISSGYTF. The CDR3 DNA sequence: TGTGCCAGCAGCGCAAACCGGGACCACATTTCCTCTGGCTACACCTTC.